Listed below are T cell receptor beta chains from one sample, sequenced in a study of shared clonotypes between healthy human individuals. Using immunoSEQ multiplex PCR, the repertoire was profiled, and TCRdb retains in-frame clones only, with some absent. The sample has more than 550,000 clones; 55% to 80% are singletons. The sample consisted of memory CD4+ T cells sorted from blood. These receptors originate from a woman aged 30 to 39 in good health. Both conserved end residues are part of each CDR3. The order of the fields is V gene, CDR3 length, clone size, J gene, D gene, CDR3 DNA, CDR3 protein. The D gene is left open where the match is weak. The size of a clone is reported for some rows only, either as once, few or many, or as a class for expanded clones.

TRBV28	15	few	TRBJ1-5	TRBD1	TGTGCCAGCAGTTCAGGACAGGGGGTTGGCCAGCCCCAGCATTTT	CASSSGQGVGQPQHF
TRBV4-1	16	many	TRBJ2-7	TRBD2	TGCGCCAGCAAAGGGTACGGGACTAGCGGGAGGGACGAGCAGTACTTC	CASKGYGTSGRDEQYF
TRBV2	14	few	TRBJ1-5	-	TGTGCCAGCAGTGGTATACGAGGCAATCAGCCCCAGCATTTT	CASSGIRGNQPQHF
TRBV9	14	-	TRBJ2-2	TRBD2	TGTGCCAGCAGCGGACTAGCGGGAGCCGGGGAGCTGTTTTTT	CASSGLAGAGELFF
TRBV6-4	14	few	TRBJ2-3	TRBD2	TGTGCCAGCAGTCCGGGACTAGAGGCAGATACGCAGTATTTT	CASSPGLEADTQYF
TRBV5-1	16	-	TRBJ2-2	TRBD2	TGCGCCAGCAGCCCCTTTCCTGGGGGGGACACCGGGGAGCTGTTTTTT	CASSPFPGGDTGELFF
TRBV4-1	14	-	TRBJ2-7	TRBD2	TGCGCCAGCAGCCGGGGGACTAGCCGCTCCGAGCAGTACTTC	CASSRGTSRSEQYF
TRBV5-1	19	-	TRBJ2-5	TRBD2	TGCGCCAGCAGCTTAGGGGGGACTAGCGGGAGGATTGGGTCAGAGACCCAGTACTTC	CASSLGGTSGRIGSETQYF
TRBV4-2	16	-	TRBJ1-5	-	TGTGCCAGCAGCCAAGATCTGGATGAAAATTATCAGCCCCAGCATTTT	CASSQDLDENYQPQHF
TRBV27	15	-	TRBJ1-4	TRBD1	TGTGCCAGCAGTTTATTGGGACAGGGTGGCGAAAAACTGTTTTTT	CASSLLGQGGEKLFF
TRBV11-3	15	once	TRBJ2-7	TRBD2	TGTGCCAGCAGCCAAAGAACTAGCGGGAGAGACGAGCAGTACTTC	CASSQRTSGRDEQYF
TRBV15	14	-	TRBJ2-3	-	TGTGCCACCAGCAGGGACATTAGCACAGATACGCAGTATTTT	CATSRDISTDTQYF
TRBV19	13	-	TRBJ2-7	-	TGTGCCAGTAGTATACGGGGCGAGTACGAGCAGTACTTC	CASSIRGEYEQYF
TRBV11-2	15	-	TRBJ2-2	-	TGTGCCAGCAGCCGTCGGGTTTTGTTTGGCGGGGAGCTGTTTTTT	CASSRRVLFGGELFF